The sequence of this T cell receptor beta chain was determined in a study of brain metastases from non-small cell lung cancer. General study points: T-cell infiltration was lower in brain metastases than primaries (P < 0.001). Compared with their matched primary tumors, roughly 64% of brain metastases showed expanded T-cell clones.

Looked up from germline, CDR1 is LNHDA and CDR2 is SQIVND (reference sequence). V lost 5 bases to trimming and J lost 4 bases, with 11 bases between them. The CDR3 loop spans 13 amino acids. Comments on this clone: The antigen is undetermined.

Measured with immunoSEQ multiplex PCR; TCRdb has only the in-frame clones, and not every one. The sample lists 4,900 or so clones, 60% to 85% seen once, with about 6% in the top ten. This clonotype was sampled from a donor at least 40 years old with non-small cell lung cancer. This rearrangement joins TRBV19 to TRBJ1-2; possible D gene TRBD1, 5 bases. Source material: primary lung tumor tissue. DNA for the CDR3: TGTGCCAGTAGTTATTCAGGGATCTATGGCTACACCTTC. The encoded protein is CASSYSGIYGYTF.